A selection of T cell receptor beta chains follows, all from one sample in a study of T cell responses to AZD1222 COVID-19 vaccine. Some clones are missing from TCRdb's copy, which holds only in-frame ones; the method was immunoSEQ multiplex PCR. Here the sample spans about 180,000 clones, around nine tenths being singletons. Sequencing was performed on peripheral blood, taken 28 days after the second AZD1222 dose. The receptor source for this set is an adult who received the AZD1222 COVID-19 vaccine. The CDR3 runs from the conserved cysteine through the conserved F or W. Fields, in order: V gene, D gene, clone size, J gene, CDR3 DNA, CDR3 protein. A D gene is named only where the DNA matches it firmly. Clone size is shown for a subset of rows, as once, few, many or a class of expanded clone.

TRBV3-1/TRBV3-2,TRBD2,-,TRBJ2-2,TGTGCCAGCACCTCGGGACTAGCGGGGGGGCTAGACACCGGGGAGCTGTTTTTT,CASTSGLAGGLDTGELFF
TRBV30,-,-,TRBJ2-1,TGTGCCTTTAGGAGGGGAGGATTTGAGCAGTTCTTC,CAFRRGGFEQFF
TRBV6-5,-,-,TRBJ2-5,TGTGCCAGCAGAGTACGGGAAGAGACCCAGTACTTC,CASRVREETQYF
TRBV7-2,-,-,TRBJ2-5,TGTGCCAGCAGCCTTCTGGGCAGATCGGAGACCCAGTACTTC,CASSLLGRSETQYF
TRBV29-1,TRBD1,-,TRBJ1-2,TGCAGCGCGCGGACAGGCCTTACCCGTGGCTACACCTTC,CSARTGLTRGYTF
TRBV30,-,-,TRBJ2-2,TGTGCCTGGAGTTTCGGGGCAACGAACACCGGGGAGCTGTTTTTT,CAWSFGATNTGELFF
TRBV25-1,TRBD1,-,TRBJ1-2,TGTGCCAGCAGTTACGGACAGGGGGATGTCTATGGCTACACCTTC,CASSYGQGDVYGYTF
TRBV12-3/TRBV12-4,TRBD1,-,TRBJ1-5,TGTGCCAGCAGCCTTACAGGGGATCAGCCCCAGCATTTT,CASSLTGDQPQHF
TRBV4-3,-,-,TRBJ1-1,TGCGCCAGCAGCCAAGCCAATGACAGGTGGGACACTGAAGCTTTCTTT,CASSQANDRWDTEAFF
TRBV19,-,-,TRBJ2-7,TGTGCCAGTAGTATTAGGACAGACTCCTACGAGCAGTACTTC,CASSIRTDSYEQYF
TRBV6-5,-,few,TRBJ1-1,TGTGCCAGCCGCGGACCTAGTCGAGTTGAAGCTTTCTTT,CASRGPSRVEAFF
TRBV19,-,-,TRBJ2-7,TGTGCCAGTAGTCAGGGACTTGTGAGAGGGGAGCAGTACTTC,CASSQGLVRGEQYF
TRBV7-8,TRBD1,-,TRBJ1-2,TGTGCCAGCAGCTTCGGGACAGCCATCTATGGCTACACCTTC,CASSFGTAIYGYTF
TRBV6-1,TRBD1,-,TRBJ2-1,TGTGCCAGCAGTGAAGCGGGAGGACAGGGCCTCTTC,CASSEAGGQGLF
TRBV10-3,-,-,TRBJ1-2,TGTGCCATCACCGCTTCCCCCCAAACATGGGGGGCGGGTGGCTACACCTTC,CAITASPQTWGAGGYTF
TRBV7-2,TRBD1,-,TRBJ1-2,TGTGCCAGCAGCCCGCGCGGGACAGGCTACGACTATGGCTACACCTTC,CASSPRGTGYDYGYTF
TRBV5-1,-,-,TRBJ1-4,TGCGCCAGCAGCTTGGATGGTCGACAGGCTAATGAAAAACTGTTTTTT,CASSLDGRQANEKLFF
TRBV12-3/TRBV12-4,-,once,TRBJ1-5,TGTGCCAGCAGTTTAAGTGGAAATCAGCCCCAGCATTTT,CASSLSGNQPQHF
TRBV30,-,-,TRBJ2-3,TGTGCCTGGAGCGGAGTTGGGCGGGGAGGCGAAGATACGCAGTATTTT,CAWSGVGRGGEDTQYF
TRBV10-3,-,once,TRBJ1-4,TGTGCCACCAGACAGGCCACTAATGAAAAACTGTTTTTT,CATRQATNEKLFF
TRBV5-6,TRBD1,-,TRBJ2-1,TGTGCCAGCAGCTTGGTGCTAGCCGGGACAGGTAAAAATGAGCAGTTCTTC,CASSLVLAGTGKNEQFF
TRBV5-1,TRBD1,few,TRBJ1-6,TGCGCCAGCAGCTCAGAACCGGGACAGGGGAGCAGAAATTCACCCCTCCACTTT,CASSSEPGQGSRNSPLHF
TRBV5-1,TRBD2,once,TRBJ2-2,TGCGCCAGCAGCTCTCCTAGCGGGGGGTCCGGGGAGCTGTTTTTT,CASSSPSGGSGELFF
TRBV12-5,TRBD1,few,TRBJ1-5,TGTGCTAGTGGTTTAGGGCAGGGGGTTAGCAATCAGCCCCAGCATTTT,CASGLGQGVSNQPQHF
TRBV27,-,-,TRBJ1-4,TGTGCCAGCAAAGACGGAGGGCTAGAAAAACTGTTTTTT,CASKDGGLEKLFF
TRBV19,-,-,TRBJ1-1,TGTGCCAGTAATTTGGGGAGTTACACTGAAGCTTTCTTT,CASNLGSYTEAFF
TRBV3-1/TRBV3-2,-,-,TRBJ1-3,TGTGCCAGCACCCCCGGACAGACGATGGGAAACACCATATATTTT,CASTPGQTMGNTIYF
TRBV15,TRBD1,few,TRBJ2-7,TGTGCCACCAGCAGAGTGGGACAGGGGGTCTACGAGCAGTACTTC,CATSRVGQGVYEQYF
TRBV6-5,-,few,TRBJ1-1,TGTGCCAGCAGTTACTCAGGGGGTGTCACTGAAGCTTTCTTT,CASSYSGGVTEAFF
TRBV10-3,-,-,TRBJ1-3,TGTGCCATCAGTGAGTCTAGGGGCTCCGGAAACACCATATATTTT,CAISESRGSGNTIYF
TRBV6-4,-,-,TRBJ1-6,TGTGCCAGCAGTGAGGGCGGTAATTCACCCCTCCACTTT,CASSEGGNSPLHF
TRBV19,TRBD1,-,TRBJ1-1,TGTGCCAGTAGTACTATCTCGGACAGGGCAACTGAAGCTTTCTTT,CASSTISDRATEAFF
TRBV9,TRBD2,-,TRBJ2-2,TGTGCCAGCAGCGTAGCACTAGCGGGGGGAACCGGGGAGCTGTTTTTT,CASSVALAGGTGELFF
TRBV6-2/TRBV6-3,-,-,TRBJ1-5,TGTGCCAGCAGTAGGGTTGGGGGGCTTCAGCCCCAGCATTTT,CASSRVGGLQPQHF